This T cell receptor (beta chain) comes out of a study of blood T cell repertoires in COVID-19. Using immunoSEQ multiplex PCR, the repertoire was profiled, and TCRdb retains in-frame clones only, with some absent. The sample has 390,000 or so clones, around nine tenths seen once; the top ten hold 10%. V was clipped by 0 bases and J by 1 base, with 13 bases between them. The germline V gene has CDR1 SGDLS and CDR2 YYNGEE. The CDR3 extends over 17 amino acids. The participants were between about 18 and 95 years old and came from under 25 US areas. Which cohort a participant joined came from the clinical history participants gave.

The chain carries TRBV9 and TRBJ2-2; no firm D call. Sequenced material: PBMCs or T cells enriched from blood (not recorded which). The clonotype originates from a woman in her 50s who had recovered from COVID-19. CDR3 DNA sequence: TGTGCCAGCAGCGTAGTTCCGGATACTAAGAACACCGGGGAGCTGTTTTTT. Its protein is CASSVVPDTKNTGELFF. Full variable domain (remainder filled in from reference TRBV9 and TRBJ2-2): DSGVTQTPKHLITATGQRVTLRCSPRSGDLSVYWYQQSLDQGLQFLIQYYNGEERAKGNILERFSAQQFPDLHSELNLSSLELGDSALYFCASSVVPDTKNTGELFFGEGSRLTVL.